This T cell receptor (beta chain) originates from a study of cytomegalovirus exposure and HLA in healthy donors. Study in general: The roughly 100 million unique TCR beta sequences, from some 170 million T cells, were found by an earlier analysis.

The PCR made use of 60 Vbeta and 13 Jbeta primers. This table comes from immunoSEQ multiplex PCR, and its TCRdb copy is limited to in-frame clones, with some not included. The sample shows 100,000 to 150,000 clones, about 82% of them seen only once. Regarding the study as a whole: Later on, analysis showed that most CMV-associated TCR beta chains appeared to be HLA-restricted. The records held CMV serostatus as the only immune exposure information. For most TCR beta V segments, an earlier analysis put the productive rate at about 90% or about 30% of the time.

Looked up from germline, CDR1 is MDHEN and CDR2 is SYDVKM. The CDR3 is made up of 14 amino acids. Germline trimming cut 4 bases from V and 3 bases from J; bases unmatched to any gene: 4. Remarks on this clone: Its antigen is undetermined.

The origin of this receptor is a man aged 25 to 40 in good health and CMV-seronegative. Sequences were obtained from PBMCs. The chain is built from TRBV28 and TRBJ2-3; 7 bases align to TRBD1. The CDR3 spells CASSSRTGTDTQYF. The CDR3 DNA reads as TGTGCCAGCAGTTCCCGGACAGGAACAGATACGCAGTATTTT.